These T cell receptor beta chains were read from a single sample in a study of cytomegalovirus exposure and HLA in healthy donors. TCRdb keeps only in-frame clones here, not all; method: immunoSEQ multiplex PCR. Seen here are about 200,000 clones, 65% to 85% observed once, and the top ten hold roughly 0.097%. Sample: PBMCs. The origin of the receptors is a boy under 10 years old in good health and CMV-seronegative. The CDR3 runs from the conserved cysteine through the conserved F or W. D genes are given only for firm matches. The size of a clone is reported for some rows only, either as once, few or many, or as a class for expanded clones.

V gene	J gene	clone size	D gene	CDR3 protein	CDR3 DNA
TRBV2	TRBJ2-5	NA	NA	CASSGSNKETQYF	TGTGCCAGCAGTGGATCTAATAAAGAGACCCAGTACTTC
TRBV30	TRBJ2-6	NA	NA	CAWGGPSAGANVLTF	TGTGCCTGGGGGGGCCCGTCCGCTGGGGCCAACGTCCTGACTTTC
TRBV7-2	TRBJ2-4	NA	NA	CASSLRSEGLAKNIQYF	TGTGCCAGCAGCTTAAGGTCGGAGGGGCTAGCCAAAAACATTCAGTACTTC
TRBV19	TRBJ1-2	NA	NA	CASSPRGLDYGYTF	TGTGCCAGTAGTCCACGGGGTCTTGACTATGGCTACACCTTC
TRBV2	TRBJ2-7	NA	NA	CASSVTYEQYF	TGTGCCAGTTCGGTAACCTACGAGCAGTACTTC
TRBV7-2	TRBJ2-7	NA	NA	CASSLGVYEQYF	TGTGCCAGCAGCTTAGGCGTTTACGAGCAGTACTTC
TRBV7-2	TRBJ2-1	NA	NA	CASSSSAGNEQFF	TGTGCCAGCAGCTCCTCCGCGGGTAATGAGCAGTTCTTC
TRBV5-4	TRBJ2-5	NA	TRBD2	CASRLALSETQYF	TGTGCCAGCAGACTAGCGCTGAGTGAGACCCAGTACTTC
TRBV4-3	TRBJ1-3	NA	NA	CASSPYFVPQWSGNTIYF	TGCGCCAGCAGCCCTTATTTTGTCCCCCAGTGGTCTGGAAACACCATATATTTT
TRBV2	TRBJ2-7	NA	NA	CAGRAGQSSEQYF	TGTGCCGGACGGGCCGGACAGTCCTCCGAGCAGTACTTC
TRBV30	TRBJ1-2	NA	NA	CASLRDWEAYGYTF	TGTGCCTCCCTCCGGGACTGGGAGGCCTATGGCTACACCTTC
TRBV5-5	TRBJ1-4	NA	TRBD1	CASSLWTGRDEKLFF	TGTGCCAGCAGCTTGTGGACAGGGAGAGATGAAAAACTGTTTTTT
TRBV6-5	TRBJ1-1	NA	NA	CASSYAGDTEAFF	TGTGCCAGCAGTTACGCGGGGGACACTGAAGCTTTCTTT
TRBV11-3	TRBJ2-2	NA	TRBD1	CASSETGDGELFF	TGTGCCAGCAGCGAGACAGGGGACGGGGAGCTGTTTTTT
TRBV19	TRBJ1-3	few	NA	CASSHRAGNTIYF	TGTGCCAGTAGTCACAGGGCGGGAAACACCATATATTTT